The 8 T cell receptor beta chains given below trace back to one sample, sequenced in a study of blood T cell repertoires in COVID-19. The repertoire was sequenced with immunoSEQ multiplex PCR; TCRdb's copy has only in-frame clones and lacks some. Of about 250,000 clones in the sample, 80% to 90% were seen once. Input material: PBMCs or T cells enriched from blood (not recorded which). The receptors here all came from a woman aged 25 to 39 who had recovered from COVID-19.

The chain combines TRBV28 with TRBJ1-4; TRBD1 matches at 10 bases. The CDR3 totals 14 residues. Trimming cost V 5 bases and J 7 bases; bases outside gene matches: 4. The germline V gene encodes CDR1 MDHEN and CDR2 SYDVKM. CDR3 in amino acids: CASSPRDRGEKLFF. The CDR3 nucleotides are TGTGCCAGCAGTCCCCGGGACAGGGGTGAAAAACTGTTTTTT.

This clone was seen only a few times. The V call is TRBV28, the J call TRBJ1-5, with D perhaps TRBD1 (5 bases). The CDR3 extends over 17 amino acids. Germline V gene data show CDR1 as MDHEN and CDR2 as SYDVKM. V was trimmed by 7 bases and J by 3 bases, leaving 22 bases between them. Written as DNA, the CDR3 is TGTGCCAGCAACACACTATGGGGGAGGGATTTCAATCAGCCCCAGCATTTT. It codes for CASNTLWGRDFNQPQHF.

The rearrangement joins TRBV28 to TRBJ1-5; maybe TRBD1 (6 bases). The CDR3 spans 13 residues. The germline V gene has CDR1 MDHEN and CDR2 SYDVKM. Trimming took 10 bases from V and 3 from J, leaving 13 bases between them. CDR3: CATKQGINQPQHF. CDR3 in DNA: TGTGCCACTAAACAGGGCATCAATCAGCCCCAGCATTTT.

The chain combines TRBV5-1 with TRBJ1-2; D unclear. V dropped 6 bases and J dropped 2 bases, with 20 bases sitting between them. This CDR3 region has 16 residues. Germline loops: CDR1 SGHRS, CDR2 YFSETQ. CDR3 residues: CASNEAPRGSNYGYTF. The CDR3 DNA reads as TGCGCCAGCAATGAAGCGCCCAGAGGGAGCAACTATGGCTACACCTTC. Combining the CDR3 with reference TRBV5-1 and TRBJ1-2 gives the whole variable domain KAGVTQTPRYLIKTRGQQVTLSCSPISGHRSVSWYQQTPGQGLQFLFEYFSETQRNKGNFPGRFSGRQFSNSRSEMNVSTLELGDSALYLCASNEAPRGSNYGYTFGSGTRLTVV.

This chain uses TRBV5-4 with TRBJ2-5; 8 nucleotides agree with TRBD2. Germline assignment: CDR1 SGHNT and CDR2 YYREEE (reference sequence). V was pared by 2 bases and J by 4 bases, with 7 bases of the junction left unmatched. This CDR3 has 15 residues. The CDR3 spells CASSFPRGGPETQYF. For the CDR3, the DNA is TGTGCCAGCAGCTTCCCCCGGGGGGGTCCAGAGACCCAGTACTTC.

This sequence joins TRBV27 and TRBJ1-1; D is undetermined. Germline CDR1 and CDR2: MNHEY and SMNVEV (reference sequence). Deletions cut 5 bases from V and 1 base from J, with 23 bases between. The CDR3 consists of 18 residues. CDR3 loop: CASSRYGPYLPQNTEAFF. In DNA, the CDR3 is TGTGCCAGCAGTAGATACGGTCCGTACCTACCCCAGAACACTGAAGCTTTCTTT.

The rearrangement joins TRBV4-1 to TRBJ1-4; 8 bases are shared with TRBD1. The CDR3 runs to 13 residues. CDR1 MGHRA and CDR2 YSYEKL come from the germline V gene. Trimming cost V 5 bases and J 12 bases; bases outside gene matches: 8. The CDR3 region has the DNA TGCGCCAGCAGCAGCCGGGACAGGTATGAACTGTTTTTT. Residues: CASSSRDRYELFF.

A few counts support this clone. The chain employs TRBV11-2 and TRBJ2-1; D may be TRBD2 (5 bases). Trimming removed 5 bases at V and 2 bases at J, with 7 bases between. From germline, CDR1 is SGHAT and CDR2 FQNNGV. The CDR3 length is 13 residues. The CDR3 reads CASSTGAYNEQFF. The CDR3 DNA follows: TGTGCCAGCAGCACCGGGGCCTACAATGAGCAGTTCTTC.